This note documents a single T cell receptor beta chain sequence. Which antigen it targets is not known. The record has no base qualities; no much larger clone is one base away. TCR beta CDR3 regions were amplified from genomic DNA using the immunoSEQ hsTCRB kit. High-throughput TRB CDR3 sequencing was performed on an Illumina HiSeq system. The study's processing was this. The immunoSEQ software was used to analyze the sequencing reads, and any nonproductive sequences containing premature stops or frame-shifts were left out. Clonality of the repertoire was calculated as one minus Shannon entropy normalized by log2 of the number of unique productive sequences. This immuneACCESS table, as held by TCRdb, lists in-frame sequences with V and J called but not all clones. Of the missing ones, under half trace to an unresolved V gene in checked studies; the others have no known cause. That table is the source of V, J and clone size, and D and trimming were worked out from the DNA. The sample yields 25,000 to 35,000 clones; approximately 94% were counted once. Together, the top ten hold more than 2% of the sample.

This sample was included in a study of T cells in pancreatic ductal adenocarcinoma (TCRdb year 2017). A note on the overall study: The work assessed suppressive cells as well as CD8+ T cells infiltrating resected pancreatic ductal adenocarcinoma, measuring their numbers, locations, and properties, in order to shed light on the adaptive T-cell response that occurs naturally.

Results and caveats for the whole study, not just this receptor: Since most pancreatic cancer patients present with inoperable disease, the resected cohort was skewed toward the minority of patients who had early-stage disease. Blood samples had more total productive templates and 6 to 8-fold more unique clonotypes than tumor samples. Comparisons of clonality between tumor and blood may be biased toward lower diversity because tumors are enriched in CD45RO+ effector T cells rather than naive T cells. There was no significant difference in T-cell clonality between tumor and blood, where mean clonality was about 0.11 for tumors and approximately 0.069 for blood.

Selected pancreatic ductal adenocarcinoma patients had undergone surgery without neoadjuvant therapy. After peripheral blood was drawn into heparin tubes, PBMCs were separated on a histopaque density gradient and then cryopreserved in about 10% DMSO. The DNeasy Blood and Tissue Kit, with Proteinase K and RNase treatment, was used to extract genomic DNA from roughly seven PBMC specimens and roughly 10 flash-frozen tumor specimens. The CDR3 spans 15 residues, from the cysteine through the phenylalanine. Left in the record is the CDR3 DNA by itself, 45 bases read in frame from the first base. Trimming takes 4 bases from V and 1 base from J, and the germline ends sit 14 bases apart. CDR1 and CDR2 were assigned from the germline V gene as MDHEN and SYDVKM.

Recombination joined TRBV28 with TRBJ2-7, with the D gene not clear enough to name. This clonotype originated in a human donor with pancreatic ductal adenocarcinoma. What was sequenced was PBMCs. CDR3 region: CASSSRTRLSYEQYF. The DNA sequence reads TGTGCCAGCAGTTCTCGGACCAGATTATCCTACGAGCAGTACTTC.